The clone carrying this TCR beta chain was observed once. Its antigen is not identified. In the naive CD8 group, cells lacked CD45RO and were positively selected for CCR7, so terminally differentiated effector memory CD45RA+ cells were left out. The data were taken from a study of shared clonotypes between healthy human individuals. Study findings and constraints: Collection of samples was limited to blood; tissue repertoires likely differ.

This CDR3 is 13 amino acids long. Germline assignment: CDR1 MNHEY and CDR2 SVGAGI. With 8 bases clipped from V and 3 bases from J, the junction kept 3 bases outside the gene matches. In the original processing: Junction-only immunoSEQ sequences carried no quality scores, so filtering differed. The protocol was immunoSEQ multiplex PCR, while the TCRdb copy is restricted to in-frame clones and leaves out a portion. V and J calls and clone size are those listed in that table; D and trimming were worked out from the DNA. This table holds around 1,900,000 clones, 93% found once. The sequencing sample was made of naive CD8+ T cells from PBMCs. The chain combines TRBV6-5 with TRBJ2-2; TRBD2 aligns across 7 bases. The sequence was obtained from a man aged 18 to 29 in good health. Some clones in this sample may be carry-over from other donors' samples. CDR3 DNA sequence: TGTGCCAGCGCACTAGCGTACACCGGGGAGCTGTTTTTT. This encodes CASALAYTGELFF.